Listed below are T cell receptor beta chains from one sample, sequenced in a study of cytomegalovirus exposure and HLA in healthy donors. Measured with immunoSEQ multiplex PCR; TCRdb has only the in-frame clones, and not every one. The sample shows about 55,000 clones, about 50% of them seen only once. The sequencing sample was made of PBMCs. Receptor source: a human donor in good health. The CDR3 runs from the conserved cysteine through the conserved F or W. The order of the fields is CDR3 protein, CDR3 length, D gene, V gene. D genes are given only for firm matches.

CDR3 protein: CAWASKGTRAGTEAFF
CDR3 length: 16
D gene: NA
V gene: TRBV30

CDR3 protein: CAWSQNSNYGYTF
CDR3 length: 13
D gene: NA
V gene: TRBV30

CDR3 protein: CSARQYNEQFF
CDR3 length: 11
D gene: NA
V gene: TRBV20-1

CDR3 protein: CASGLGFFSGNTIYF
CDR3 length: 15
D gene: NA
V gene: TRBV12-5

CDR3 protein: CSVEDLATYEQYF
CDR3 length: 13
D gene: NA
V gene: TRBV29-1

CDR3 protein: CASSPSPSYQETQYF
CDR3 length: 15
D gene: NA
V gene: TRBV9

CDR3 protein: CAWSVGTSFLITDTQYF
CDR3 length: 17
D gene: TRBD2
V gene: TRBV30

CDR3 protein: CASRATGANEKLFF
CDR3 length: 14
D gene: TRBD1
V gene: TRBV6-6

CDR3 protein: CSVTSGGVYNEQFF
CDR3 length: 14
D gene: TRBD2
V gene: TRBV29-1

CDR3 protein: CSSSLDGTSKTQYF
CDR3 length: 14
D gene: TRBD2
V gene: TRBV7-9

CDR3 protein: CASSLSTGASYEQYF
CDR3 length: 15
D gene: TRBD1
V gene: TRBV5-4

CDR3 protein: CASKTGAAGTEAFF
CDR3 length: 14
D gene: TRBD1
V gene: TRBV2

CDR3 protein: CASSLLAGNTGELFF
CDR3 length: 15
D gene: TRBD2
V gene: TRBV5-1

CDR3 protein: CASRADRRYSYEQYF
CDR3 length: 15
D gene: NA
V gene: TRBV6-1

CDR3 protein: CASGPQGLAGYQETQYF
CDR3 length: 17
D gene: TRBD2
V gene: TRBV12-5

CDR3 protein: CASSFNRNYEQYF
CDR3 length: 13
D gene: NA
V gene: TRBV11-2

CDR3 protein: CSVGDSKITYEQHF
CDR3 length: 14
D gene: NA
V gene: TRBV29-1

CDR3 protein: CASSEKGLTEAFF
CDR3 length: 13
D gene: NA
V gene: TRBV6-1

CDR3 protein: CASSALGQGTEAFF
CDR3 length: 14
D gene: TRBD1
V gene: TRBV6-1

CDR3 protein: CASSVAEGTGNTEAFF
CDR3 length: 16
D gene: TRBD1
V gene: TRBV9

CDR3 protein: CASSEGRGGARNNEQFF
CDR3 length: 17
D gene: NA
V gene: TRBV6-1

CDR3 protein: CASSVSGTGAGNTIYF
CDR3 length: 16
D gene: TRBD1
V gene: TRBV9

CDR3 protein: CASSLGTGGTEAFF
CDR3 length: 14
D gene: NA
V gene: TRBV5-6

CDR3 protein: CASSRGGGTTDTQYF
CDR3 length: 15
D gene: NA
V gene: TRBV4-3

CDR3 protein: CASGLGALGGYTF
CDR3 length: 13
D gene: NA
V gene: TRBV12-5

CDR3 protein: CASTQGHWSVAEAFF
CDR3 length: 15
D gene: NA
V gene: TRBV11-2

CDR3 protein: CASRSGQGISGANVLTF
CDR3 length: 17
D gene: TRBD1
V gene: TRBV5-5

CDR3 protein: CAWAQGAHGYPF
CDR3 length: 12
D gene: NA
V gene: TRBV30

CDR3 protein: CASSLDRVAPYEQYF
CDR3 length: 15
D gene: TRBD1
V gene: TRBV18

CDR3 protein: CASSLDPRQGVSGYTF
CDR3 length: 16
D gene: NA
V gene: TRBV7-2

CDR3 protein: CASSFGSGRAYEQYF
CDR3 length: 15
D gene: NA
V gene: TRBV5-1

CDR3 protein: CASSLQGQSNQPQHF
CDR3 length: 15
D gene: NA
V gene: TRBV7-9

CDR3 protein: CASSSLDRGYGYTF
CDR3 length: 14
D gene: TRBD1
V gene: TRBV13

CDR3 protein: CASSLAQGSGNTIYF
CDR3 length: 15
D gene: NA
V gene: TRBV5-6

CDR3 protein: CSAPVRSTEAFF
CDR3 length: 12
D gene: NA
V gene: TRBV29-1

CDR3 protein: CASSPDQREQYF
CDR3 length: 12
D gene: NA
V gene: TRBV18

CDR3 protein: CAWRRGGYTF
CDR3 length: 10
D gene: NA
V gene: TRBV30

CDR3 protein: CASSNLTPRPYGYTF
CDR3 length: 15
D gene: NA
V gene: TRBV6-5

CDR3 protein: CASSFGQGGNQPQHF
CDR3 length: 15
D gene: TRBD1
V gene: TRBV10-2

CDR3 protein: CASSYNRNTEAFF
CDR3 length: 13
D gene: NA
V gene: TRBV6-5

CDR3 protein: CASSGQGARNQPQHF
CDR3 length: 15
D gene: TRBD1
V gene: TRBV19

CDR3 protein: CASKEGQGNQPQHF
CDR3 length: 14
D gene: TRBD1
V gene: TRBV27

CDR3 protein: CASSLGQGQPQHF
CDR3 length: 13
D gene: TRBD1
V gene: TRBV7-2

CDR3 protein: CASSTRDNYEQYF
CDR3 length: 13
D gene: NA
V gene: TRBV4-1